These 14 T cell receptor beta chains were all obtained from the same sample, sequenced in a study of cytomegalovirus exposure and HLA in healthy donors. PCR amplification relied on 60 Vbeta primers (plus 13 Jbeta primers). This table comes from immunoSEQ multiplex PCR, and its TCRdb copy is limited to in-frame clones, with some not included. The table lists 150,000 to 250,000 clones, around three quarters of them singletons. The sample comprised PBMCs. The receptors originated from a man under 40 in good health and CMV-seronegative.

This chain links TRBV2 with TRBJ2-1; 8 nucleotides line up with TRBD2. CDR3 size: 16 residues. V dropped 3 bases and J dropped 3; count of bases not matched to a gene: 7. The germline CDR1 and CDR2 sequences are SNHLY and FYNNEI. CDR3 nucleotide sequence: TGTGCCAGCAGTGAGGGGTTAGCGGGGATCTACAATGAGCAGTTCTTC. Its translation is CASSEGLAGIYNEQFF.

The genes are TRBV25-1 and TRBJ1-4; D may be TRBD1 (6 bases). Looked up from germline, CDR1 is MGHDK and CDR2 is SYGVNS. V lost 0 bases and J 6 bases, leaving 14 bases between the germline ends. The CDR3 totals 16 residues. CDR3 coding DNA: TGTGCCAGCAGTGAATATTTACAGGGCGTGGATGAAAAACTGTTTTTT. It encodes CASSEYLQGVDEKLFF.

The genes are TRBV2 and TRBJ2-7; 8 nucleotides line up with TRBD2. Germline V CDR1 and CDR2: SNHLY, FYNNEI. This CDR3 spans 16 amino acids. V was clipped by 6 bases and J by 5 bases; unmatched bases: 15. The CDR3 DNA reads TGTGCCAGCAGGGACATCCTTTCCGGGACTAGAGACGAGCAGTACTTC. It encodes CASRDILSGTRDEQYF.

This chain uses TRBV25-1 with TRBJ2-7; D gene unclear. CDR1 is MGHDK, CDR2 SYGVNS, per germline. V was shortened by 5 bases and J by 9 bases, with 20 bases between the two germline ends. This CDR3 comprises 14 residues. DNA for the CDR3: TGTGCCAGCAGTCCCTACGGTTCTCGATGGGCGCAGTACTTC. Translated, it gives CASSPYGSRWAQYF.

This clone appeared a single time. In DNA form, the CDR3 reads TGTGCCAGCAGTTTGGGCCCCCGCCTATCTGAAGCTTTCTTT. Translating gives CASSLGPRLSEAFF. The gene calls are TRBV28 and TRBJ1-1; D is uncertain. The V and J ends lost 3 bases and 6 bases respectively, with 14 bases between them. The CDR3 has 14 residues. Germline-derived CDR1 and CDR2 are MDHEN and SYDVKM.

The V and J genes are TRBV29-1 and TRBJ1-4, with unresolved D. The CDR3 covers 13 residues. Trimming took off 5 bases at V and 2 bases at J, with 9 bases between the two ends. Germline loops: CDR1 SQVTM, CDR2 ANQGSEA. The CDR3 nucleotides are TGCAGCGTTAGAGGGTTCACTAATGAAAAACTGTTTTTT. Translated, it gives CSVRGFTNEKLFF.

The V call is TRBV2, the J call TRBJ2-2; 16 bases match TRBD2. With 1 base clipped from V and 4 bases from J, the junction kept 15 bases outside the gene matches. The CDR3 runs to 22 residues. Looked up from germline, CDR1 is SNHLY and CDR2 is FYNNEI. CDR3 region: CASSEVGRGLAGGASGTGELFF. CDR3 sequence (DNA): TGTGCCAGCAGTGAAGTCGGTAGGGGACTAGCGGGAGGGGCGAGTGGCACCGGGGAGCTGTTTTTT.

This clone occurred a few times. The chain has TRBV4-1 and TRBJ1-5; D remains unclear. V was cut by 0 bases and J by 9 bases, with 12 bases left in between. The germline V gene has CDR1 MGHRA and CDR2 YSYEKL. CDR3 length equals 14 residues. This chain's CDR3 is CASSQDPASGPQHF. CDR3 DNA: TGCGCCAGCAGCCAAGATCCGGCATCGGGGCCCCAGCATTTT.

This clone was seen only once. This rearrangement joins TRBV27 to TRBJ2-5; D unresolved. The CDR3 is 11 residues long. The V and J ends lost 8 bases and 1 base respectively, with 5 bases between them. CDR1 MNHEY and CDR2 SMNVEV come from the germline V gene (reference sequence). The CDR3 region is CASGRQETQYF. CDR3 coding DNA: TGTGCCAGCGGGCGCCAAGAGACCCAGTACTTC.

The chain joins TRBV4-2 to TRBJ2-7; perhaps TRBD2 as D (6 bases). The CDR3 runs 15 residues. Trimming removed 3 bases from V and 3 bases from J, with 15 bases in between. Germline V gene data show CDR1 as LGHNA and CDR2 as YNFKEQ. The CDR3 reads CASSQVGAGVYEQYF. CDR3 sequence (DNA): TGTGCCAGCAGCCAGGTCGGAGCGGGTGTCTACGAGCAGTACTTC.

The rearrangement uses TRBV6-5 and TRBJ2-1; D ambiguous. The germline V gene has CDR1 MNHEY and CDR2 SVGAGI. CDR3 length: 13 residues. V was cut by 4 bases and J by 7 bases, with 11 bases left in between. In DNA form, the CDR3 reads TGTGCCAGCAGTTCAATTCCCCAAAATGAGCAGTTCTTC. Translation gives CASSSIPQNEQFF.

V gene TRBV4-1 combines with J gene TRBJ1-2, with a tentative D call TRBD1 (6 bases). The V and J ends lost 0 bases and 5 bases respectively, with 16 bases between them. The CDR3 is 16 residues long. Germline CDR1 reads MGHRA; CDR2 reads YSYEKL. This CDR3 reads CASSQDPQGRNYGYTF. The CDR3 DNA follows: TGCGCCAGCAGCCAAGATCCACAGGGACGAAATTATGGCTACACCTTC.

This clone occurred a few times. J is TRBJ2-7 and V is TRBV20-1; tentatively, D is TRBD2 (6 bases). CDR1 is DFQATT and CDR2 is SNEGSKA in the germline V gene (reference sequence). This CDR3 spans 11 amino acids. The CDR3 bases are TGCAAAGTATGGGGGGCCTACGAGCAGTACTTC. It yields the protein CKVWGAYEQYF.

CDR3: CASSVLGGREKLFF. The CDR3 DNA follows: TGCGCCAGCAGCGTACTCGGGGGACGTGAAAAACTGTTTTTT. The rearrangement joins TRBV5-1 to TRBJ1-4, with D perhaps TRBD1 (5 bases). CDR3 length equals 14 residues. V dropped 4 bases and J dropped 7 bases, with 14 bases sitting between them. Germline lookup yields CDR1 SGHRS and CDR2 YFSETQ. The full variable domain, completed using reference TRBV5-1 and TRBJ1-4, is KAGVTQTPRYLIKTRGQQVTLSCSPISGHRSVSWYQQTPGQGLQFLFEYFSETQRNKGNFPGRFSGRQFSNSRSEMNVSTLELGDSALYLCASSVLGGREKLFFGSGTQLSVL.